This record covers a single T cell receptor beta chain. Original processing methods: Cell counts per sample came from amplifying reference gene primers. Profiled with immunoSEQ multiplex PCR; TCRdb holds only in-frame clones, not every one. Clonal size and the V and J genes are those of that table, whereas D and trimming came from the DNA. The repertoire holds fewer than 150,000 clones, with more than 70% as singletons. This entry is derived from a study of blood T cell repertoires in COVID-19. Study summary: The study drew acute and convalescent COVID-19 samples from the United States, Italy and Spain. T cells, B-cell-depleted T cells, or PBMCs provided the cDNA or gDNA that served as material.

V was pared by 1 base and J by 10 bases, with 10 bases between. The CDR3 spans 12 residues. Sequencing input: peripheral blood. This chain uses TRBV12-3 or TRBV12-4 with TRBJ1-1; D gene uncertain. This TCR was recovered from a human donor in a cohort sampled during active COVID-19. The CDR3 loop is CASSLEERVAFF. CDR3 sequence (DNA): TGTGCCAGCAGTTTAGAGGAGAGAGTAGCTTTCTTT.